A single T cell receptor (beta chain) is shown here with its context. This sample stems from a study of early stage breast cancer tumors. Here immunoSEQ multiplex PCR was the method, and the copy in TCRdb shows in-frame clones only, minus some. Of tens of thousands of clones detected, over 75% appear once; the ten largest clones hold just under 3.5%. Trimming took 5 bases from V and 3 from J; bases not matched to a gene: 5. CDR1 and CDR2 (germline): SGHTA, FQGTGA. CDR3 length: 15 amino acids. The receptor's source is a person in their 40s with breast cancer. The chain is built from TRBV7-3 and TRBJ1-4; 8 bases match TRBD1. The material sequenced was blood. The CDR3, as DNA: TGTGCCAGCAGCAAAGGGACAGGAGCTAATGAAAAACTGTTTTTT. This sequence encodes CASSKGTGANEKLFF. Variable domain in full (rest from reference TRBV7-3 and TRBJ1-4): GAGVSQTPSNKVTEKGKYVELRCDPISGHTALYWYRQSLGQGPEFLIYFQGTGAADDSGLPNDRFFAVRPEGSVSTLKIQRTERGDSAVYLCASSKGTGANEKLFFGSGTQLSVL.